The clone carrying this TCR beta chain was observed a handful of times. Its antigen is as yet unknown. The CDR3 goes on 3 residues after the read ends, and that part is filled in from the germline J gene. The data originate from a study of T cell clonality in common variable immunodeficiency. This CDR3 is 15 amino acids long. Germline V gene lookup returns CDR1 SGHTA and CDR2 FQGNSA. Trimming shortened V by 1 base and J by 7 bases, and 15 bases separated the two germline ends. Of CVID subjects, 15 were female and 29 male, mean age 40. Study results and limitations: What drives increased CVID clonality needs T cell subpopulation sequencing. In common variable immunodeficiency, TCR beta chains reportedly carried fewer deletions and N-nucleotide insertions.

TCRdb keeps only in-frame clones here, not all; method: immunoSEQ multiplex PCR. The sample has more than 20,000 clones, none seen only once. Sequenced input: peripheral blood mononuclear cells. This clonotype was sampled from a human donor with common variable immunodeficiency. The chain recombines TRBV7-2 with TRBJ2-3; D not certain. Incomplete CDR3 DNA: TGTGCCAGCAGCTTAGGTCCCGCGGCAATGAATACG. Residues: CASSLGPAAMNT. The CDR3 in full is CASSLGPAAMNTQYF.